These 32 T cell receptor beta chains share one sample of origin, sequenced in a study of shared clonotypes between healthy human individuals (TCRdb year 2020). The library relied on the immunoSEQ multiplex PCR assay. The table comes from immuneACCESS by way of TCRdb, which keeps in-frame sequences with V and J called. Part of the clones is missing from these tables; in studies checked, under half for an unresolved V gene and the rest for unknown reasons. This sample lists 2 million to 2.5 million clones; 90% to 95% were detected once. Jointly, the top ten make up 0.1% to 0.15% of the sample. Sample: naive CD4+ T cells sorted from blood. Interpreted using the paper, the cell subset or site label stands for: CD45RA+ positively selected. The receptors come from a man between 18 and 35 years old in good health.

J is TRBJ2-2 and V is TRBV19; maybe TRBD1 (5 bases). With 5 bases removed from V and 0 bases from J, the gap between germline ends came to 10 bases. Germline CDR1 LNHDA, CDR2 SQIVND (reference sequence). This CDR3 spans 15 amino acids. CDR3 in amino acids: CASSGRQPNTGELFF. In nucleotides, the CDR3 is TGTGCCAGTAGTGGCAGACAGCCGAACACCGGGGAGCTGTTTTTT.

CDR3 amino acids: CASSQVEGTGELFF. The CDR3 DNA reads as TGCGCCAGCAGCCAAGTTGAGGGTACCGGGGAGCTGTTTTTT. The chain carries TRBV4-3 and TRBJ2-2; possibly TRBD2 for D (5 bases). V lost 1 base and J 5 bases, leaving 8 bases between the germline ends. Germline CDR1 LGHNA, CDR2 YSLEER. This CDR3 has 14 amino acids.

The J gene is TRBJ1-5, the V gene TRBV5-1, with 11 bases fitting TRBD1. This CDR3 has 17 residues. Per the germline V gene, CDR1 is SGHRS and CDR2 is YFSETQ. V gave up 4 bases and J gave up 4 bases; unmatched junction bases: 10. CDR3 nucleotides: TGCGCCAGCAGCCTAATCCGGGACAGGGGGAAAAATCAGCCCCAGCATTTT. Protein product: CASSLIRDRGKNQPQHF.

This chain links TRBV27 with TRBJ2-1; possible D gene TRBD1, 6 bases. V lost 7 bases and J lost 9, with 10 bases in between. CDR3 length equals 11 residues. CDR1 is MNHEY and CDR2 is SMNVEV in the germline V gene (reference sequence). CDR3 sequence reads: CASNPGVEQFF. CDR3 bases: TGTGCCAGCAATCCAGGGGTTGAGCAGTTCTTC.

With regard to this clone: The same CDR3 can be traced to other DNA sequences in this sample. The rearrangement joins TRBV19 to TRBJ2-7; 7 bases match TRBD1. This CDR3 region has 14 residues. The trim removed 4 bases at V and 2 bases at J, leaving 5 bases unmatched. CDR1 and CDR2 from the germline V gene are LNHDA and SQIVND (reference sequence). The CDR3 nucleotides read TGTGCCAGTAGTAGGACGACAGGGCCCTACGAGCAGTACTTC. This translates into CASSRTTGPYEQYF.

This clone appeared once. This chain links TRBV9 with TRBJ2-7; the match to TRBD1 covers 10 bases. The junction had 13 bases not matched to a gene; V was cut back by 0 bases and J by 7 bases. Germline V lookup: CDR1 SGDLS, CDR2 YYNGEE. CDR3 size: 17 residues. The CDR3 spells CASSVALLRQGAREQYF. CDR3 in DNA: TGTGCCAGCAGCGTAGCCCTATTAAGACAGGGGGCGAGGGAGCAGTACTTC. Full variable domain (missing parts from reference TRBV9 and TRBJ2-7): DSGVTQTPKHLITATGQRVTLRCSPRSGDLSVYWYQQSLDQGLQFLIQYYNGEERAKGNILERFSAQQFPDLHSELNLSSLELGDSALYFCASSVALLRQGAREQYFGPGTRLTVT.

This clone was seen only once. The chain links TRBV13 to TRBJ2-2; 10 bases map to TRBD2. Germline loops: CDR1 PRHDT, CDR2 FYEKMQ (reference sequence). The ends lost 2 bases at V and 6 bases at J; junction bases unmatched: 6. This CDR3 region has 16 residues. CDR3 nucleotide sequence: TGTGCCAGCAGCTTACGGCTAGCGGGAGAAGCCGGGGAGCTGTTTTTT. Amino acid sequence: CASSLRLAGEAGELFF.

This chain joins TRBV30 and TRBJ1-4; D is uncertain. Trimming took off 2 bases at V and 0 bases at J, with 7 bases between the two ends. The CDR3 totals 14 residues. Germline CDR1 reads GTSNPN; CDR2 reads SVGIG (reference sequence). In DNA form, the CDR3 reads TGTGCCTGGAGTCTCATCCCAACTAATGAAAAACTGTTTTTT. Its protein product is CAWSLIPTNEKLFF.

V is TRBV5-4 and J is TRBJ1-2; 9 nucleotides agree with TRBD1. CDR1 and CDR2 (germline): SGHNT, YYREEE (reference sequence). After removal of 0 bases from V and 14 bases from J, the junction contained 14 bases not matched to a gene. The CDR3 has 15 residues. The CDR3: CASSLGGTGSSSLTF. In DNA, the CDR3 is TGTGCCAGCAGCTTGGGGGGGACAGGGTCCTCCTCTTTGACCTTC.

This clone was seen a single time. The gene calls are TRBV11-2 and TRBJ1-2, with 8 bases fitting TRBD1. The CDR3 has 15 residues. Trimming removed 5 bases from V and 3 bases from J; junction bases left unmatched: 8. CDR1 SGHAT and CDR2 FQNNGV come from the germline V gene. The CDR3 nucleotides are TGTGCCAGCAGCAAAGGAACAGGGGGATACTATGGCTACACCTTC. This translates into CASSKGTGGYYGYTF.

The chain combines TRBV9 with TRBJ1-6; perhaps TRBD1 as D (5 bases). Between the trimmed V and J ends, which lost 4 bases and 7 bases, there was a span of 12 bases. There are 14 residues in the CDR3. In germline, CDR1 is SGDLS, CDR2 YYNGEE. Here the CDR3 reads CASSPRDANSPLHF. The DNA of the CDR3 is TGTGCCAGCAGCCCTCGGGACGCAAATTCACCCCTCCACTTT.

CDR3 bases: TGTGCCAGCTCACCCGAGACAGGGGGCAACTATGGCTACACCTTC. Translating gives CASSPETGGNYGYTF. V gene TRBV18 combines with J gene TRBJ1-2; the match to TRBD1 covers 10 bases. This CDR3 contains 15 residues. After removal of 3 bases from V and 2 bases from J, the junction contained 3 bases not matched to a gene. Looked up from germline, CDR1 is KGHSH and CDR2 is LQKENI.

V is TRBV7-2 and J is TRBJ2-3; D unresolved. The CDR3 extends over 14 amino acids. Deletions cut 6 bases from V and 0 bases from J, with 10 bases between. Per the germline V gene, CDR1 is SGHTA and CDR2 is FQGNSA. The CDR3 DNA sequence: TGTGCCAGCAGGGGCCTTACTAGCACAGATACGCAGTATTTT. As protein: CASRGLTSTDTQYF.

The V and J genes are TRBV10-1 and TRBJ1-6; unclear D gene. V was pared by 8 bases and J by 6 bases, with 23 bases between. This CDR3 comprises 17 residues. Germline V gives CDR1 WNHNN, CDR2 SYGVQD (reference sequence). The CDR3 DNA reads as TGCGCCAGCCTCACCCGGGCAATCGCCCGGGTTAATTCACCCCTCCACTTT. It encodes CASLTRAIARVNSPLHF.

The chain employs TRBV5-1 and TRBJ1-2; 8 positions agree with TRBD1. Germline V gene data show CDR1 as SGHRS and CDR2 as YFSETQ. Trimming removed 7 bases from V and 6 bases from J; junction bases left unmatched: 11. The CDR3 is 14 amino acids. The DNA for the CDR3 is TGCGCCAGCGCCAGCACAGGGGGAGGAAATGGCTACACCTTC. Translation gives CASASTGGGNGYTF.

The rearrangement joins TRBV6-5 to TRBJ2-3; D is perhaps TRBD1 or TRBD2 (5 bases each). Germline V gene lookup returns CDR1 MNHEY and CDR2 SVGAGI. The V and J ends lost 5 bases and 1 base respectively, with 13 bases between them. This CDR3 comprises 15 residues. This chain's CDR3 is CASSPTDYGTDTQYF. CDR3 coding DNA: TGTGCCAGCAGTCCGACAGACTATGGCACAGATACGCAGTATTTT.

The V call is TRBV19, the J call TRBJ1-3, with 7 positions matching TRBD1. CDR1 is LNHDA and CDR2 is SQIVND in the germline V gene (reference sequence). J was trimmed by 2 bases and V by 5 bases; bases with no gene match: 3. This CDR3 is 14 amino acids long. The CDR3 region has the DNA TGTGCCAGTAGTGGCCAGGGGGCTGGAAACACCATATATTTT. As protein: CASSGQGAGNTIYF.

V gene TRBV14 combines with J gene TRBJ1-2, with a possible D match to TRBD1 (6 bases). Germline CDR1 is SGHDN and CDR2 is FVKESK. V gave up 1 base and J gave up 4 bases, with 10 bases separating them. The CDR3 has 14 residues. The DNA for the CDR3 is TGTGCCAGCAGCCAAGTGCCAGGGGCCTATGGCTACACCTTC. Translated: CASSQVPGAYGYTF.

This clone was seen just once. V is TRBV28 and J is TRBJ2-3; perhaps D is TRBD1 or TRBD2 (6 bases each). Trimming removed 7 bases at V and 4 bases at J, with 18 bases between. The germline V gene has CDR1 MDHEN and CDR2 SYDVKM. The CDR3 runs to 15 residues. The CDR3 here is CASIPPGARADTQYF. In nucleotides, the CDR3 is TGTGCCAGCATCCCTCCGGGGGCAAGAGCAGATACGCAGTATTTT.

The rearrangement joins TRBV6-5 to TRBJ1-4; the D gene is possibly TRBD1 (5 bases). Germline CDR1 and CDR2: MNHEY and SVGAGI. V gave up 6 bases and J gave up 0 bases, with 11 bases separating them. The CDR3 consists of 15 residues. The chain's CDR3 is CASRGGTATNEKLFF. CDR3 in DNA: TGTGCCAGCAGGGGGGGGACTGCAACTAATGAAAAACTGTTTTTT.

The rearrangement uses TRBV9 and TRBJ1-4, with D perhaps TRBD1 (6 bases). In germline, CDR1 is SGDLS, CDR2 YYNGEE. This CDR3 contains 15 residues. V was trimmed by 2 bases and J by 5 bases, leaving 13 bases between them. Here the CDR3 DNA reads TGTGCCAGCAGCGTGATGGGACAAGGGAATGAAAAACTGTTTTTT. It specifies CASSVMGQGNEKLFF.

V gene TRBV29-1 combines with J gene TRBJ2-5, with 9 nucleotides matching TRBD1. V dropped 3 bases and J dropped 5; count of bases not matched to a gene: 4. The germline V gene has CDR1 SQVTM and CDR2 ANQGSEA. There are 13 residues in the CDR3. This CDR3 is CSVDKTGGETQYF. Written as DNA, the CDR3 is TGCAGCGTTGATAAGACAGGGGGGGAGACCCAGTACTTC. Filled out from reference TRBV29-1 and TRBJ2-5, the complete variable domain reads SAVISQKPSRDICQRGTSLTIQCQVDSQVTMMFWYRQQPGQSLTLIATANQGSEATYESGFVIDKFPISRPNLTFSTLTVSNMSPEDSSIYLCSVDKTGGETQYFGPGTRLLVL.

The chain is built from TRBV5-1 and TRBJ2-2, with unresolved D. V was pared by 2 bases and J by 4 bases, with 12 bases between. Germline CDR1 and CDR2: SGHRS and YFSETQ. The CDR3 has 15 amino acids. The DNA of the CDR3 is TGCGCCAGCAGCTTTAACAGTTTTTCCACCGGGGAGCTGTTTTTT. Protein product: CASSFNSFSTGELFF.

The gene calls are TRBV2 and TRBJ2-7; D remains ambiguous. V was trimmed by 4 bases and J by 4 bases, leaving 8 bases between them. Looked up from germline, CDR1 is SNHLY and CDR2 is FYNNEI. The CDR3 spans 12 residues. The CDR3 nucleotides are TGTGCCAGCAGTGTCCAGAAATACGAGCAGTACTTC. Translation gives CASSVQKYEQYF.

The gene calls are TRBV11-2 and TRBJ2-7; the D call may be TRBD1 or TRBD2 (5 bases each). Germline V CDR1 and CDR2: SGHAT, FQNNGV. Trimming took off 5 bases at V and 4 bases at J, with 18 bases between the two ends. CDR3 size: 15 residues. In DNA, the CDR3 is TGTGCCAGCAGCAGTGAGGGGCCAGGGCCATACGAGCAGTACTTC. Translating it yields CASSSEGPGPYEQYF.

V usage is TRBV2 and J usage is TRBJ2-3, with D unresolved. V lost 8 bases and J lost 3, with 12 bases in between. The CDR3 consists of 13 residues. CDR1 and CDR2 (germline): SNHLY, FYNNEI. For the CDR3, the DNA is TGTGCCAGCGGACGAATCTGGACAGATACGCAGTATTTT. Its translation is CASGRIWTDTQYF.

This chain uses TRBV5-4 with TRBJ1-2; D may be TRBD1 (6 bases). The V gene lost 4 bases and the J gene lost 6 bases, with 22 bases spanning the gap. From germline, CDR1 is SGHNT and CDR2 YYREEE (reference sequence). This CDR3 contains 16 residues. The CDR3 nucleotides are TGTGCCAGCAGCCGTTTTTTGGGGGCCAGGAGTAATGGCTACACCTTC. Translating gives CASSRFLGARSNGYTF.

V is TRBV10-3 and J is TRBJ1-2, with 9 bases fitting TRBD1. The CDR3 is 15 residues long. Germline V lookup: CDR1 ENHRY, CDR2 SYGVKD. The V gene end was trimmed by 6 bases and the J gene end by 8 bases; junction bases not matched to a gene: 13. Written as DNA, the CDR3 is TGTGCCATCAGAGGACAGGGGTCCGGCGGTGAAGGCTACACCTTC. It is translated as CAIRGQGSGGEGYTF.

This clone was counted only a few times. The CDR3 DNA is TGTGCCTGGAGGGCGACAGCCTATAATTCACCCCTCCACTTT. Translating it yields CAWRATAYNSPLHF. V usage is TRBV30 and J usage is TRBJ1-6; TRBD1 is a possible D gene (5 bases). V was trimmed by 3 bases and J by 2 bases, leaving 8 bases between them. The CDR3 runs to 14 residues. In germline, CDR1 is GTSNPN, CDR2 SVGIG (reference sequence).

The CDR3 loop is CASSHGVGEQYF. CDR3 nucleotide sequence: TGTGCCAGCAGCCACGGAGTTGGAGAGCAGTACTTC. This sequence joins TRBV11-2 and TRBJ2-7; D gene ambiguous. V was clipped by 5 bases and J by 7 bases, with 12 bases between them. This CDR3 has 12 residues. Germline V lookup: CDR1 SGHAT, CDR2 FQNNGV.

A remark on this clone: The sample contains more than one DNA sequence encoding this CDR3. This chain links TRBV10-3 with TRBJ2-2; 9 positions agree with TRBD2. The CDR3 consists of 14 residues. Trimming removed 7 bases from V and 1 base from J; junction bases left unmatched: 1. In germline, CDR1 is ENHRY, CDR2 SYGVKD. CDR3 region: CAIKTSGNTGELFF. CDR3 in DNA: TGTGCCATCAAGACTAGCGGGAACACCGGGGAGCTGTTTTTT.

The chain carries TRBV19 and TRBJ2-7; no reliable D call. The CDR3 contains 16 residues. V was cut by 2 bases and J by 0 bases, with 14 bases left in between. CDR1 is LNHDA, CDR2 SQIVND, per germline (reference sequence). This CDR3 reads CASSITSAYNSYEQYF. For the CDR3, the DNA is TGTGCCAGTAGTATAACAAGCGCGTATAACTCCTACGAGCAGTACTTC. The entire variable domain, with the rest obtained from reference TRBV19 and TRBJ2-7, is as follows: DGGITQSPKYLFRKEGQNVTLSCEQNLNHDAMYWYRQDPGQGLRLIYYSQIVNDFQKGDIAEGYSVSREKKESFPLTVTSAQKNPTAFYLCASSITSAYNSYEQYFGPGTRLTVT.